A selection of T cell receptor beta chains follows, all from one sample in a study of shared clonotypes between healthy human individuals. Assay used: immunoSEQ multiplex PCR; TCRdb lists only in-frame clones, some missing. The sample has roughly 2.5 million clones, 90% to 95% seen once; the top ten hold about 0.13%. The sample was naive CD4+ T cells sorted from blood. Every receptor here comes from a man aged 18 to 29 in good health. Each CDR3 is given with its conserved first and last residue. D genes are given only for firm matches. Size is stated for part of the rows, as once, few or many counts, or as a class when the clone is expanded.

>-|TRBJ1-4|TRBV4-1|-
TGCGCCAGCAGCCAAGATTTGGGTCTACGTGAAAAACTGTTTTTT
CASSQDLGLREKLFF
>-|TRBJ1-5|TRBV28|-
TGTGCCAGCAGTTTTCGGGGATCATATAGCAATCAGCCCCAGCATTTT
CASSFRGSYSNQPQHF
>-|TRBJ2-5|TRBV18|-
TGTGCCAGCTCACCACCGTTGGCAGAGGGAGAGACCCAGTACTTC
CASSPPLAEGETQYF
>TRBD1|TRBJ1-1|TRBV6-1|-
TGTGCCAGCAGAGGACAGGGGTTGGGCACTGAAGCTTTCTTT
CASRGQGLGTEAFF
>-|TRBJ2-7|TRBV7-2|-
TGTGCCAGCAGCTTAACGGTGGACATGGCTACCTACGAGCAGTACTTC
CASSLTVDMATYEQYF
>-|TRBJ2-5|TRBV10-3|-
TGTGCCATCAGTGAAGGTCAAGCCCTCCAAGAGACCCAGTACTTC
CAISEGQALQETQYF
>TRBD2|TRBJ2-7|TRBV5-6|-
TGTGCCAGCAGCCCGCCGGGAGGGAGATCTTACTTGAGTTCCTACGAGCAGTACTTC
CASSPPGGRSYLSSYEQYF
>TRBD1|TRBJ1-5|TRBV10-3|few
TGTGCCATCAGTGAGTCGAGGGACAGGGTGGATCAGCCCCAGCATTTT
CAISESRDRVDQPQHF
>-|TRBJ2-5|TRBV4-1|-
TGCGCCAGCAGCCAAGTTGATTGGGCGGGAGAGACCCAGTACTTC
CASSQVDWAGETQYF
>TRBD2|TRBJ2-5|TRBV4-3|once
TGCGCCAGCAGCCAGGGGCTGGCGGGAGTGGGGGAGACCCAGTACTTC
CASSQGLAGVGETQYF
>-|TRBJ2-7|TRBV11-2|-
TGTGCCAGCAGCTTAGTTGAGGGGCCTTCCTACGAGCAGTACTTC
CASSLVEGPSYEQYF
>-|TRBJ1-4|TRBV5-4|-
TGTGCCAGCAGCCTAAACCTGGGCCGGCTTGAAAAACTGTTTTTT
CASSLNLGRLEKLFF
>-|TRBJ1-1|TRBV27|-
TGTGCCAGCAGTTTTTCCGGGACTGAAGCTTTCTTT
CASSFSGTEAFF
>TRBD2|TRBJ2-2|TRBV4-1|-
TGCGCCAGCAGAACGCATTTGCTGGCGGGAGACACCGGGGAGCTGTTTTTT
CASRTHLLAGDTGELFF
>TRBD1|TRBJ2-7|TRBV6-6|-
TGTGCCAGCAGGCCTCTAGGGACAGACTCCTACGAGCAGTACTTC
CASRPLGTDSYEQYF
>-|TRBJ2-5|TRBV6-5|-
TGTGCCAGCAGTCGTCGGGACGGGGAGACCCAGTACTTC
CASSRRDGETQYF
>-|TRBJ2-7|TRBV9|-
TGTGCCAGCAGCGTAGCAGTGGGGAGCTCCCCCTACGAGCAGTACTTC
CASSVAVGSSPYEQYF
>-|TRBJ1-4|TRBV5-1|-
TGCGCCAGCAGGGGTAATGAAAAACTGTTTTTT
CASRGNEKLFF
>-|TRBJ2-1|TRBV6-6|-
TGTGCCAGCAGTTTTACTAATGAGCAGTTCTTC
CASSFTNEQFF
>TRBD2|TRBJ2-7|TRBV7-2|-
TGTGCCAGCAGCCCGGGACTAGCGGGGTACGAGCAGTACTTC
CASSPGLAGYEQYF
>-|TRBJ2-2|TRBV27|-
TGTGCCAGCAGTTTGCCCACCGGGGAGCTGTTTTTT
CASSLPTGELFF
>-|TRBJ2-7|TRBV7-2|-
TGTGCCAGCAGCTTAGCGCTGGGCGGGGACTACGAGCAGTACTTC
CASSLALGGDYEQYF
>-|TRBJ2-1|TRBV28|-
TGTGCCAGCAGTTTAGGTAGTCGAGGAGCTTTCGCCTACAATGAGCAGTTCTTC
CASSLGSRGAFAYNEQFF
>-|TRBJ2-3|TRBV9|-
TGTGCCAGCAGCCCAATGTGGGGTGCCGATACGCAGTATTTT
CASSPMWGADTQYF
>-|TRBJ1-4|TRBV6-1|few
TGTGCCAGCAGGGAGGGGGCAACTAATGAAAAACTGTTTTTT
CASREGATNEKLFF
>TRBD2|TRBJ2-3|TRBV9|-
TGTGCCAGCAGCGCCACTAGCGGGGGGGCCCCAGATACGCAGTATTTT
CASSATSGGAPDTQYF
>TRBD2|TRBJ2-1|TRBV10-3|-
TGTGCCATCAATCATATAGCGGGGGGCCGGGATGAGCAGTTCTTC
CAINHIAGGRDEQFF
>TRBD1|TRBJ1-1|TRBV11-2|-
TGTGCCAGCAGCAGCCGGGACAGGGGAGGCACTGAAGCTTTCTTT
CASSSRDRGGTEAFF
>-|TRBJ1-2|TRBV7-2|-
TGTGCCAGCAGCTTAGGCGAGCGAGATGGCTACACCTTC
CASSLGERDGYTF